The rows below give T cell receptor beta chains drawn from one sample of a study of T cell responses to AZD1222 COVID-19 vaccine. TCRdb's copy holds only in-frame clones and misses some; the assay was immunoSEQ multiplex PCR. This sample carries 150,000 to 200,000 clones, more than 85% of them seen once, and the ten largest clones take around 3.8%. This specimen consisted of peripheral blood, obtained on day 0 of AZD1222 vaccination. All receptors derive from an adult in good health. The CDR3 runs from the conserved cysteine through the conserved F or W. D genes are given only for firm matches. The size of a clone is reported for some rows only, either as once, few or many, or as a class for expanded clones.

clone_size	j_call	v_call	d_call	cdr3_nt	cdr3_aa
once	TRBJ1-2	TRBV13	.	TGTGCCAGCAGCTTAGTGCACAGCCCAAAGGGTCTCTATGGCTACACCTTC	CASSLVHSPKGLYGYTF
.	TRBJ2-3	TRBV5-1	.	TGCGCCAGCAGCTCCTACGGGACACTCGACACGACAGATACGCAGTATTTT	CASSSYGTLDTTDTQYF
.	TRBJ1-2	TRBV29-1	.	TGCAGCGTTGAAGATCGCCAGCCCTATGGCTACACCTTC	CSVEDRQPYGYTF
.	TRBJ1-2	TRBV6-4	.	TGTGCCAGCAGTGACCACCGGCAGCCTGAGGGGGATGGCTACACCTTC	CASSDHRQPEGDGYTF
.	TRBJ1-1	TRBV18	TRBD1	TGTGCCAGCTCCCAGGGGGCGGTAGGGACTGAAGCTTTCTTT	CASSQGAVGTEAFF
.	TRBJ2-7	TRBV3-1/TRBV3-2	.	TGTGCCACCCGAAAAGGCCCTAGCTACGAGCAGTACTTC	CATRKGPSYEQYF
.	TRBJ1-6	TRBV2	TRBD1	TGTGCCAGCAGTGAAACCAGATCATACCGGGACAGGAGTCCTTCACCCCTCCACTTT	CASSETRSYRDRSPSPLHF
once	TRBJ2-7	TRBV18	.	TGTGCCAGCTCCGACATCCTCTACGAGCAGTACTTC	CASSDILYEQYF
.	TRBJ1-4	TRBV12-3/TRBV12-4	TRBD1	TGTGCCACCCGAGGACAGGGAAATGAAAAACTGTTTTTT	CATRGQGNEKLFF
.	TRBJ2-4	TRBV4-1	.	TGCGCCAGCAGCCGTCAGGCGCCACAGCCCCACATTCAGTACTTC	CASSRQAPQPHIQYF
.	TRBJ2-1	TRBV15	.	TGTGCCACCAGCAGAGTGGGCGGGGCCAACAATGAGCAGTTCTTC	CATSRVGGANNEQFF
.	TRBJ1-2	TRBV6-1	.	TGTGCCAGCAGTGATCGGCAGTATGGCTACACCTTC	CASSDRQYGYTF
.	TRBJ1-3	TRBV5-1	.	TGCGCCAGCAGCCCCCAATCGGCTGGAAACACCATATATTTT	CASSPQSAGNTIYF
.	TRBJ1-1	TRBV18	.	TGTGCCAGCTCACCGTTACAGGGAGAGAACACTGAAGCTTTCTTT	CASSPLQGENTEAFF
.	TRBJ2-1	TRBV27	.	TGTGCCAGCAGTTTAAACCGGGCGAACTCCTACAATGAGCAGTTCTTC	CASSLNRANSYNEQFF
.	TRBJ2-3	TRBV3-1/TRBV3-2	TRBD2	TGTGCCAGCAGCCAGTTTAGCGGGGTGGCAGATACGCAGTATTTT	CASSQFSGVADTQYF